This T cell receptor (beta chain) was sequenced during a study of blood T cell repertoires in COVID-19. The study drew participants aged roughly 18 to 89 years from approximately 23 US areas. Profiling relied on immunoSEQ multiplex PCR, and the TCRdb table lists in-frame clones only, not all of them. The table records 240,000 or so clones, approximately 83% of them present only once. Germline V lookup: CDR1 SEHNR, CDR2 FQNEAQ (reference sequence). This CDR3 comprises 16 residues. The V segment lost 5 bases and the J segment 1 base; nucleotides outside the gene matches: 5. This sequence was found in a woman aged 35 to 49 with acute COVID-19. The V and J genes are TRBV7-9 and TRBJ2-2; TRBD2 agrees at 9 bases. The sample comprised PBMCs or T cells enriched from blood (not recorded which). The CDR3: CASSMRLAENTGELFF. CDR3 in DNA: TGTGCCAGCAGCATGCGACTAGCGGAGAACACCGGGGAGCTGTTTTTT.